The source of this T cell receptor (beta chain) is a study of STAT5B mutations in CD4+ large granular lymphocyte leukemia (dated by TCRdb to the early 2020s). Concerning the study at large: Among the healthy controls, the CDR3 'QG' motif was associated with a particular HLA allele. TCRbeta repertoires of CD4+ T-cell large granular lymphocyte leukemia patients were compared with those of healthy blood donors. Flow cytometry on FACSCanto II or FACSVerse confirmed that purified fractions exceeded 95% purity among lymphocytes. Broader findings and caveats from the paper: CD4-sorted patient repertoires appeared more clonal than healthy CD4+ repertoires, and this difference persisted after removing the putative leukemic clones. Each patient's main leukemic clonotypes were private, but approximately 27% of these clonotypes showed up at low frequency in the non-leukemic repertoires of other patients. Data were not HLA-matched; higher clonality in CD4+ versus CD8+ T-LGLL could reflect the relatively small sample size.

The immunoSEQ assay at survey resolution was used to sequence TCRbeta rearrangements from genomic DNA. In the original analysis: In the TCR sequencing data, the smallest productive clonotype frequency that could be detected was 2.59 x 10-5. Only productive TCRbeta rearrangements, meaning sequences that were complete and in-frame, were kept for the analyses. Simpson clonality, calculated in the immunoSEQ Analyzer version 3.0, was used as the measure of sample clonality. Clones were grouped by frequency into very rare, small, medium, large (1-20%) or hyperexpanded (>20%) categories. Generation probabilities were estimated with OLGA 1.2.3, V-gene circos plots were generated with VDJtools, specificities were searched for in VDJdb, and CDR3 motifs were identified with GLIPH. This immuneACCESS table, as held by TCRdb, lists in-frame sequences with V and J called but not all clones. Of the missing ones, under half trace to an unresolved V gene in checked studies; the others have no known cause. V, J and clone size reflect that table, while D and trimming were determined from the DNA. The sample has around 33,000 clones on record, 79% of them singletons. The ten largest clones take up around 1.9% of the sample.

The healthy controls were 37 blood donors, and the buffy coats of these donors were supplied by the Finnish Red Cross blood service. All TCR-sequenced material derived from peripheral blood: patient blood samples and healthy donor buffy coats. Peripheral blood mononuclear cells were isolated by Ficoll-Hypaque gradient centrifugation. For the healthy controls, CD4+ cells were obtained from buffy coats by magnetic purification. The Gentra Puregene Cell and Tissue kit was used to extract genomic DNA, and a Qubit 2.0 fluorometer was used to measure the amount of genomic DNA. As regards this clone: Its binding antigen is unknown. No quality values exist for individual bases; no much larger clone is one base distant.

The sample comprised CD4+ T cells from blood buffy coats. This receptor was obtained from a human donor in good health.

The encoded CDR3 is CASSVGSGSLNEQFF. The base sequence is TGTGCCAGCAGCGTAGGGAGCGGGAGTCTGAATGAGCAGTTCTTC. Recombination connected TRBV9 to TRBJ2-1; TRBD2 fits 8 bases in the junction. V ends up 0 bases short and J 7 bases short, with an unmatched junction base count of 6. Including the terminal cysteine and phenylalanine, the CDR3 comprises 15 residues. CDR3 DNA only is kept here, 45 bases in frame from base 1. The germline V gene provides CDR1 SGDLS and CDR2 YYNGEE. The CDR3, completed at both ends by the reference TRBV9 and TRBJ2-1 genes, gives the full variable domain DSGVTQTPKHLITATGQRVTLRCSPRSGDLSVYWYQQSLDQGLQFLIQYYNGEERAKGNILERFSAQQFPDLHSELNLSSLELGDSALYFCASSVGSGSLNEQFFGPGTRLTVL.